These 9 T cell receptor beta chains came from one sample sequenced in a study of blood T cell repertoires in COVID-19 (dated by TCRdb to 2018 to 2021). Libraries were prepared through the immunoSEQ multiplex PCR assay. This is the immuneACCESS table as TCRdb keeps it, with only in-frame sequences that have V and J called. A part of the clones is gone; compared with another copy, unresolved V genes explain less than half, and the rest is unexplained. The sample profile shows about 160,000 clones; under 90% of them were found once. The top ten clones comprise roughly a fifth of the sample. The sequencing input was peripheral blood. The receptors come from a woman of 80 years or more with acute or convalescent COVID-19.

This clone has only one observation. The chain is built from TRBV12-5 and TRBJ2-5; the match to TRBD1 covers 8 bases. The CDR3 totals 16 residues. The germline CDR1 and CDR2 sequences are LGHNT and FRNRAP. The V segment lost 5 bases and the J segment 2 bases; nucleotides outside the gene matches: 10. The CDR3 DNA reads as TGTGCTAGTGGTCCCACCCTGACAGGGGATCAAGAGACCCAGTACTTC. This sequence encodes CASGPTLTGDQETQYF.

The V gene is TRBV19, the J gene TRBJ1-2, with 7 bases fitting TRBD1. Trimming removed 5 bases from V and 5 bases from J; junction bases left unmatched: 5. The CDR3 sequence is 13 residues long. Germline V gene data show CDR1 as LNHDA and CDR2 as SQIVND (reference sequence). The CDR3 sequence is CASSYGTEYGYTF. CDR3 bases: TGTGCCAGTAGTTACGGGACAGAGTATGGCTACACCTTC.

This chain links TRBV4-1 with TRBJ2-1, with 7 bases matching TRBD2. The germline gives CDR1 MGHRA, CDR2 YSYEKL. The V segment lost 5 bases and the J segment 5 bases; nucleotides outside the gene matches: 9. The CDR3 contains 15 residues. This CDR3 reads CASSKWGRGNNEQFF. The CDR3 nucleotides read TGCGCCAGCAGCAAGTGGGGGAGGGGAAACAATGAGCAGTTCTTC.

The chain uses TRBV5-1 and TRBJ2-5; 9 bases map to TRBD1. The CDR3 is 15 residues long. Germline assignment: CDR1 SGHRS and CDR2 YFSETQ. V trimming: 4 bases; J trimming: 1 base; junction bases outside the gene matches: 5. The CDR3 bases are TGCGCCAGCAGCCGGACGGGACAGGGCCAAGAGACCCAGTACTTC. This gives the protein CASSRTGQGQETQYF.

The V call is TRBV19, the J call TRBJ2-1, with 9 bases aligning to TRBD2. The germline gives CDR1 LNHDA, CDR2 SQIVND (reference sequence). V lost 6 bases and J lost 6; bases outside the gene matches: 9. The CDR3 is 15 amino acids. DNA for the CDR3: TGTGCCAGTAGGGGGTCTAGCGGGGTTCGCAATGAGCAGTTCTTC. Translated, it gives CASRGSSGVRNEQFF.

The rearrangement links TRBV5-1 to TRBJ2-7; 14 bases agree with TRBD2. With 6 bases clipped from V and 5 bases from J, the junction kept 7 bases outside the gene matches. This CDR3 comprises 15 residues. The germline gives CDR1 SGHRS, CDR2 YFSETQ. The CDR3 nucleotides read TGCGCCAGCACAGGGGGACTAGCGGGGGTGCACGAGCAGTACTTC. Translation gives CASTGGLAGVHEQYF. Variable domain in full (rest from reference TRBV5-1 and TRBJ2-7): KAGVTQTPRYLIKTRGQQVTLSCSPISGHRSVSWYQQTPGQGLQFLFEYFSETQRNKGNFPGRFSGRQFSNSRSEMNVSTLELGDSALYLCASTGGLAGVHEQYFGPGTRLTVT.

The chain joins TRBV19 to TRBJ2-5, with D possibly being TRBD1 (5 bases). The V and J ends lost 4 bases and 1 base respectively, with 7 bases between them. Germline lookup yields CDR1 LNHDA and CDR2 SQIVND (reference sequence). This CDR3 has 13 residues. The CDR3 DNA is TGTGCCAGTAGTACGACAGCCCAAGAGACCCAGTACTTC. This translates into CASSTTAQETQYF.

The chain employs TRBV4-2 and TRBJ2-7; TRBD2 matches 7 bases. Germline V gives CDR1 LGHNA, CDR2 YNFKEQ. V shed 0 bases, J shed 3 bases, and the junction held 8 bases outside the gene matches. This CDR3 is 16 amino acids long. The CDR3 loop reads CASSQDRVAGGYEQYF. DNA of the CDR3: TGTGCCAGCAGCCAAGATAGGGTAGCGGGTGGCTACGAGCAGTACTTC.

The V gene is TRBV6-1, the J gene TRBJ1-3; no definite D call. Germline lookup yields CDR1 MNHNS and CDR2 SASEGT. The V end lost 2 bases, the J end lost 1 base, and 9 bases lay between the germline ends. This CDR3 is 15 amino acids long. CDR3 DNA: TGTGCCAGCAGTGAAAGCGGTCGGTCTGGAAACACCATATATTTT. The encoded protein is CASSESGRSGNTIYF.